Listed below are T cell receptor beta chains from one sample, sequenced in a study of early stage breast cancer tumors. The table came from immunoSEQ multiplex PCR; TCRdb's copy has only in-frame clones and leaves some out. The sample records roughly 30,000 clones, roughly four fifths being singletons. The sample taken for sequencing was blood. The receptors come from a person aged 40 to 50 with breast cancer. The CDR3 runs from the conserved cysteine through the conserved F or W. A D gene is named only where the DNA matches it firmly. Clone size is given for some rows only: seen once, a few or many times, or a class if the clone is expanded.

cdr3_aa | cdr3_nt | v_call | d_call | clone_size | j_call
CASGRWTEAFF | TGTGCCAGCGGAAGGTGGACTGAAGCTTTCTTT | TRBV28 | - | - | TRBJ1-1
CASSSWTEVREQYF | TGTGCCAGCAGTTCTTGGACAGAGGTTAGGGAGCAGTACTTC | TRBV27 | - | - | TRBJ2-7
CASSLDATGYQETQYF | TGCGCCAGCAGCTTGGACGCCACAGGGTATCAAGAGACCCAGTACTTC | TRBV5-1 | - | - | TRBJ2-5
CASSLNTGLGTEAFF | TGTGCCAGCAGCTTGAACACAGGTTTGGGAACTGAAGCTTTCTTT | TRBV7-8 | - | - | TRBJ1-1
CASSKNPGTSGNRQFF | TGTGCCAGTAGTAAAAATCCCGGGACTAGCGGGAATAGGCAGTTCTTC | TRBV19 | TRBD2 | - | TRBJ2-1
CASSPGLLAGGPEYSTDTQYF | TGCGCCAGCAGCCCGGGACTACTAGCGGGAGGACCCGAGTATAGCACAGATACGCAGTATTTT | TRBV5-1 | TRBD2 | - | TRBJ2-3
CASSERTSGSRQYF | TGTGCCAGCAGTGAACGGACTAGCGGGAGCAGGCAGTACTTC | TRBV2 | TRBD2 | - | TRBJ2-7
CASSLGTGGRMNTEAFF | TGTGCCAGCAGCTTAGGAACAGGGGGCCGGATGAACACTGAAGCTTTCTTT | TRBV5-6 | TRBD1 | - | TRBJ1-1
CASSRPFEQFF | TGTGCCAGCAGTCGCCCGTTTGAGCAGTTCTTC | TRBV7-9 | - | - | TRBJ2-1
CASSQDPGLVYGYTF | TGCGCCAGCAGCCAAGATCCAGGGCTGGTCTATGGCTACACCTTC | TRBV4-1 | - | - | TRBJ1-2
CASSVDAGVGGYTF | TGTGCCAGCAGCGTAGATGCAGGGGTGGGGGGCTACACCTTC | TRBV9 | - | few | TRBJ1-2
CASHWREGEEGYEQYF | TGTGCAAGTCACTGGCGAGAGGGAGAGGAAGGATACGAGCAGTACTTC | TRBV12-2 | - | - | TRBJ2-7
CASSPYSGTGNGYTF | TGTGCCAGCAGCCCTTACTCAGGGACGGGGAATGGCTACACCTTC | TRBV4-2 | - | few | TRBJ1-2
CASSQTGEGYGYTF | TGTGCCAGCAGTCAGACAGGGGAGGGCTATGGCTACACCTTC | TRBV28 | TRBD1 | - | TRBJ1-2
CASQKTGQLAKNIQYF | TGTGCCAGCCAAAAAACGGGACAGTTAGCCAAAAACATTCAGTACTTC | TRBV19 | TRBD1 | - | TRBJ2-4
CASSYRFWANVLTF | TGTGCCAGCTCCTACAGGTTCTGGGCCAACGTCCTGACTTTC | TRBV7-6 | - | - | TRBJ2-6